This T cell receptor (beta chain) was recorded in a study of OX40 agonist ivuxolimab in advanced cancers. Background for the entire study: Ivuxolimab was an agonistic, fully human IgG2 monoclonal antibody directed against OX40 (CD134), a costimulatory receptor. Intravenous ivuxolimab was administered to patients every 2 weeks at six dose levels: 0.01, 0.1, 0.3, 1.5, 3 and 10 mg/kg. The paper reports the monotherapy dose-escalation portion (N of about 47 patients) of the phase I ivuxolimab trial. Three dose-escalation patients achieved partial responses, one with hepatocellular carcinoma and two with cutaneous melanoma. Patients were allowed to have had prior anti-PD-1, anti-PD-L1 or anti-CTLA-4 therapy, and approximately 40% of the dose-escalation patients had been treated with checkpoint inhibitors. Of the approximately 54 dose-escalation patients, hepatocellular carcinoma was present in about 20, melanoma in roughly 15, renal cell carcinoma in 9 and head and neck cancer in 9. In the dose-escalation cohort, 70% to 90% of patients were male, and the mean age was roughly 60 years with a range of about 20 to 80. The point of sequencing TCRbeta in the periphery was to test whether ivuxolimab changed TCR sequence diversity and drove clonal T-cell expansion. Broad study findings and their caveats: Low levels of normalized T-cell clonal expansion were also shown by some nonresponding patients. After ivuxolimab, CD8+ T cells had more expanded clones than CD4+ T cells on average. Clonal expansion of both CD4+ and CD8+ blood T cells was observed from baseline to week 6 at doses 0.1 to 3.0 mg/kg. In the 0.1-3.0 mg/kg groups, partial responders had among the lowest normalized peripheral clonal expansion, particularly in CD8+ T cells. The antigen specificity of the clonally expanded peripheral T cells was not determined.

Looking up the germline V gene yields CDR1 SNHLY and CDR2 FYNNEI. Germline trimming amounts to 0 bases on V and 5 bases on J, with 1 as the count of junction bases outside the gene matches. Counted from cysteine to phenylalanine, this CDR3 has 14 amino acids. CDR3 DNA only is kept here, 42 bases in frame from base 1. Patients with autoimmune disease history or receiving systemic immunosuppression were excluded from the trial. Peripheral blood for TCR sequencing was drawn from every dose cohort at baseline, at cycle 4 day 1 and at cycle 7 day 1. Samples were obtained from an open-label, multicenter, first-in-human phase I dose-escalation trial of ivuxolimab. The trial enrolled adults with locally advanced or metastatic head and neck squamous cell, hepatocellular, melanoma or renal cell carcinoma. Before TCR sequencing, CD4+ T cells and CD8+ T cells were sorted from peripheral blood as separate populations.

To sequence the TCRbeta CDR3 region, genomic DNA was isolated from the sorted cells. TCRbeta CDR3 regions were sequenced using the immunoSEQ Assay. TCRdb provides this immuneACCESS table in a form limited to in-frame rearrangements. Some clones are lacking; in checked studies, under half of them reflect an unresolved V gene, and why the rest are absent is not known. The sample records over 45,000 clones, roughly 84% of which are singletons. The ten largest clonotypes hold roughly 9.6% of the sample. This clone was seen once. It has no known antigen specificity. Per-base qualities were not stored, and no clone one base away is much larger.

This receptor chain uses TRBV2 and TRBJ2-3, with 8 bases matching TRBD2. Sequenced here: CD4+ or CD8+ T cells sorted from blood, sampled in a trial of the OX40 agonist ivuxolimab. The TCR sequence derives from an adult with an advanced solid tumor such as melanoma, head and neck, liver or kidney cancer. The nucleotide sequence reads as follows: TGTGCCAGCAGTGAAGCCAGCGGGAGAGATACGCAGTATTTT. This translates into CASSEASGRDTQYF.